Shown below are 30 T cell receptor beta chains from a single sample sequenced in a study of T cells in Graves' hyperthyroidism and ophthalmopathy. RNA transcripts served as the template for amplifying TCR beta CDR3 regions. Initially, a first-round RT-PCR of the TCR CDR3 employed the HTBI primer set. A single record per CDR3 protein comes from TCRdb applying MiXCR to the multiplex PCR reads. Of around 270,000 distinct CDR3 sequences in the sample, roughly a fifth were seen once. Specimen: blood. All receptors come from a man between 45 and 60 years old with Graves' ophthalmopathy.

The chain joins TRBV11-2 to TRBJ1-4, with 7 positions matching TRBD1. CDR3 length: 13 amino acids. V was clipped by 3 bases and J by 10 bases; unmatched bases: 5. Germline values: CDR1 SGHAT, CDR2 FQNNGV. The DNA of the CDR3 is TGTGCCAGCAGCTTTCCCACAGGGGTAAAACTGTTTTTT. Translation gives CASSFPTGVKLFF.

The chain has TRBV6-5 and TRBJ1-3; D gene ambiguous. Germline V gives CDR1 MNHEY, CDR2 SVGAGI. This CDR3 has 17 residues. V lost 4 bases, J lost 0 bases, and 16 bases lay in between. The CDR3: CASSSLMALRSGNTIYF. In DNA, the CDR3 is TGTGCCAGCAGTTCACTGATGGCCCTTCGCTCTGGAAACACCATATATTTT.

This clonotype was detected many times. The rearrangement links TRBV5-8 to TRBJ2-3; tentatively, D is TRBD2 (5 bases). V dropped 2 bases and J dropped 1 base, with 14 bases sitting between them. CDR3 length: 16 residues. Per the germline V gene, CDR1 is SGHTS and CDR2 is YDEGEE. DNA for the CDR3: TGTGCCAGCAGCTTTGGACCCGCGGGTCGCACAGATACGCAGTATTTT. Translation: CASSFGPAGRTDTQYF.

This clonotype was detected only a few times. The chain couples TRBV12-3 or TRBV12-4 to TRBJ2-3; 10 nucleotides match TRBD2. This CDR3 comprises 16 residues. The V segment lost 4 bases and the J segment 2 bases; nucleotides outside the gene matches: 6. This CDR3 is CASSSVSGRPTDTQYF. CDR3 bases: TGTGCCAGCAGTTCTGTTAGCGGGAGGCCCACAGATACGCAGTATTTT.

Ten or more counts support this clonotype. J is TRBJ1-2 and V is TRBV5-1; 9 bases are shared with TRBD1. V was pared by 4 bases and J by 2 bases, with 6 bases of the junction left unmatched. This CDR3 has 15 residues. Germline V lookup: CDR1 SGHRS, CDR2 YFSETQ. CDR3 DNA sequence: TGCGCCAGCAGCCGGGGACAGGGACCCAACTATGGCTACACCTTC. This sequence encodes CASSRGQGPNYGYTF.

This clonotype was seen repeatedly, ten times or more. This chain links TRBV6-1 with TRBJ2-3, with a possible D match to TRBD2 (5 bases). The CDR3 covers 14 residues. Trimming took off 5 bases at V and 1 base at J, with 10 bases between the two ends. The V gene's germline CDR1 is MNHNS and CDR2 SASEGT. CDR3 residues: CASSYLEGTDTQYF. In DNA, the CDR3 is TGTGCCAGCAGTTATTTGGAGGGCACAGATACGCAGTATTTT.

This clonotype was detected many times. The chain couples TRBV20-1 to TRBJ1-4, with D unresolved. In germline, CDR1 is DFQATT, CDR2 SNEGSKA (reference sequence). V lost 2 bases to trimming and J lost 8 bases, with 12 bases between them. The CDR3 contains 13 residues. The CDR3 region has the DNA TGCAGTGCTAGAAGTAGGGTTGGCGAAAAACTGTTTTTT. This sequence encodes CSARSRVGEKLFF.

This clonotype was counted ten times or more. CDR3 in DNA: TGCAGTGCTGAACCAGCGGTGAGCACAGATACGCAGTATTTT. Translation: CSAEPAVSTDTQYF. V gene TRBV20-1 combines with J gene TRBJ2-3; tentative D call: TRBD2 (5 bases). The CDR3 runs to 14 residues. Germline V gene sequence: CDR1 DFQATT, CDR2 SNEGSKA (reference sequence). Trimming removed 5 bases from V and 0 bases from J, with 12 bases in between.

This clonotype has ten or more counts. This chain connects TRBV7-8 to TRBJ1-1; D unresolved. From germline, CDR1 is SGHVS and CDR2 FQNEAQ. The CDR3 spans 14 residues. V was cut by 0 bases and J by 3 bases, with 8 bases left in between. The CDR3 sequence is CASSLAPSYTEAFF. The CDR3 coding sequence is TGTGCCAGCAGCTTAGCCCCGTCGTACACTGAAGCTTTCTTT.

The chain recombines TRBV6-1 with TRBJ2-1; TRBD1 matches at 7 bases. From germline, CDR1 is MNHNS and CDR2 SASEGT. V gave up 5 bases and J gave up 0 bases; unmatched junction bases: 7. The CDR3 sequence is 16 residues long. CDR3: CASSSDRESSYNEQFF. DNA of the CDR3: TGTGCCAGCAGTTCTGACAGGGAGAGCTCCTACAATGAGCAGTTCTTC.

This chain uses TRBV2 with TRBJ2-2, with 7 nucleotides matching TRBD2. J gave up 0 bases and V 3 bases, and 1 base lay outside the gene matches. The CDR3 runs to 15 residues. Looked up from germline, CDR1 is SNHLY and CDR2 is FYNNEI. In DNA, the CDR3 is TGTGCCAGCAGTGAGGGGACTACGAACACCGGGGAGCTGTTTTTT. It encodes CASSEGTTNTGELFF.

This chain links TRBV20-1 with TRBJ2-7, with TRBD2 matching over 9 bases. Germline assignment: CDR1 DFQATT and CDR2 SNEGSKA (reference sequence). The ends lost 2 bases at V and 7 bases at J; junction bases unmatched: 6. This CDR3 is built from 13 residues. Written as DNA, the CDR3 is TGCAGTGCTAGACCTAGCGGGGTACTAGAGCAGTACTTC. Its protein is CSARPSGVLEQYF.

The table lists this clonotype with many counts. The chain carries TRBV3-1 and TRBJ2-5; TRBD1 matches 8 bases. The V gene's germline CDR1 is LGHDT and CDR2 YNNKEL (reference sequence). CDR3 length equals 16 residues. The J segment lost 2 bases and the V segment lost 4 bases, leaving 9 bases of the junction unmatched. In DNA form, the CDR3 reads TGTGCCAGCAGCCTGGTAGGACAGGGTCTACAAGAGACCCAGTACTTC. This translates into CASSLVGQGLQETQYF.

This clonotype has just a few counts. This chain joins TRBV19 and TRBJ1-5; D remains unclear. The CDR3 spans 17 residues. Germline V CDR1 and CDR2: LNHDA, SQIVND (reference sequence). Between the trimmed V and J ends, which lost 6 bases and 6 bases, there was a span of 24 bases. CDR3 residues: CASSREDVVGVSQPQHF. CDR3 DNA sequence: TGTGCCAGTAGCCGAGAAGATGTGGTTGGAGTTTCTCAGCCCCAGCATTTT.

In this sample, this clonotype turned up many times. In DNA form, the CDR3 reads TGCGCCAGCGCGAACGCGGTTCAGTTGGAGAATGAGCAGTTCTTC. The encoded protein is CASANAVQLENEQFF. This sequence joins TRBV5-1 and TRBJ2-1; D unresolved. V lost 7 bases to trimming and J lost 7 bases, with 21 bases between them. Germline CDR1 reads SGHRS; CDR2 reads YFSETQ. The CDR3 runs to 15 residues.

This clonotype was picked up many times. V is TRBV28 and J is TRBJ2-7, with D tentatively TRBD1 (6 bases). Germline V lookup: CDR1 MDHEN, CDR2 SYDVKM. The CDR3 runs to 13 residues. The ends were cut back, 7 bases at V and 5 bases at J, with 15 bases in the middle. CDR3 nucleotides: TGTGCCAGCACCCGACAGGTATATGACGAGCAGTACTTC. The encoded protein is CASTRQVYDEQYF.

J is TRBJ2-7 and V is TRBV5-1; 10 nucleotides line up with TRBD2. J lost 6 bases, V lost 7 bases, and 19 bases had no gene match. Germline CDR1 is SGHRS and CDR2 is YFSETQ. CDR3 size: 17 residues. DNA for the CDR3: TGCGCCAGCTCCCGCGACGCTCCGGGGCTAGCGGGAGTCGAGCAGTACTTC. Translating gives CASSRDAPGLAGVEQYF.

J is TRBJ2-1 and V is TRBV9; 7 nucleotides align to TRBD2. Trimming at V came to 4 bases and at J to 0 bases, leaving 10 bases not matched to a gene. CDR1 is SGDLS, CDR2 YYNGEE, per germline. The CDR3 spans 17 residues. Written as DNA, the CDR3 is TGTGCCAGCAGCCCCCGACTAGCTGCGAGCTCCTACAATGAGCAGTTCTTC. Translating it yields CASSPRLAASSYNEQFF.

The chain recombines TRBV7-3 with TRBJ2-1; D not certain. Germline loops: CDR1 SGHTA, CDR2 FQGTGA. This CDR3 is 13 amino acids long. V lost 1 base, J lost 9 bases, and 10 bases lay in between. The CDR3: CASSLNSGREQFF. CDR3 DNA: TGTGCCAGCAGCTTAAATTCTGGGCGTGAGCAGTTCTTC.

The V call is TRBV6-1, the J call TRBJ2-2, with D tentatively TRBD2 (6 bases). Trimming left V 7 bases short and J 1 base short, with 10 bases between. CDR1 and CDR2 from the germline V gene are MNHNS and SASEGT. CDR3 length: 14 residues. The chain's CDR3 is CASMRRGNTGELFF. CDR3 DNA sequence: TGTGCCAGCATGAGGAGGGGGAACACCGGGGAGCTGTTTTTT.

This clonotype occurred a few times. The chain couples TRBV10-3 to TRBJ2-5, with a weak D call TRBD2 (6 bases). Per the germline V gene, CDR1 is ENHRY and CDR2 is SYGVKD. The V and J ends lost 3 bases and 5 bases respectively, with 10 bases between them. This CDR3 is 13 amino acids long. The CDR3 protein is CAISDTSQETQYF. CDR3 in DNA: TGTGCCATCAGTGACACTAGCCAGGAGACCCAGTACTTC.

CDR3 DNA sequence: TGCAGTGCTACAGGCCGGTGGACCGGAGGGGATACGCAGTATTTT. This sequence encodes CSATGRWTGGDTQYF. The chain links TRBV20-1 to TRBJ2-3, with D possibly matching TRBD2 (6 bases). Germline V CDR1 and CDR2: DFQATT, SNEGSKA (reference sequence). The CDR3 spans 15 residues. With 4 bases removed from V and 6 bases from J, the gap between germline ends came to 20 bases.

V gene TRBV13 combines with J gene TRBJ1-5; the D is unclear. Germline CDR1 reads PRHDT; CDR2 reads FYEKMQ (reference sequence). V shed 5 bases and J shed 7 bases, with 12 bases lying between them. The CDR3 has 13 amino acids. The CDR3 coding sequence is TGTGCCAGCAGCCCTGGAGGGCAGCAGCCCCAGCATTTT. This gives the protein CASSPGGQQPQHF.

The rearrangement uses TRBV6-1 and TRBJ1-6; TRBD1 matches 9 bases. V lost 7 bases, J lost 7 bases, and 5 bases stayed unmatched. CDR1 is MNHNS, CDR2 SASEGT, per germline. This CDR3 spans 14 amino acids. CDR3 protein: CASNPGTGNSPLHF. CDR3 coding DNA: TGTGCCAGCAACCCAGGGACAGGGAATTCACCCCTCCACTTT.

The chain has TRBV19 and TRBJ2-5; 7 bases match TRBD1. The CDR3 contains 15 residues. V shed 4 bases and J 5 bases; nucleotides not matched to a gene: 10. CDR1 is LNHDA, CDR2 SQIVND, per germline (reference sequence). CDR3 in amino acids: CASSTRQGPSETQYF. In DNA, the CDR3 is TGTGCCAGTAGTACTAGACAGGGCCCGAGCGAGACCCAGTACTTC.

This clonotype occurred many times. The V gene is TRBV2, the J gene TRBJ2-1; 14 nucleotides match TRBD2. The trim removed 8 bases at V and 8 bases at J, leaving 11 bases unmatched. CDR1 SNHLY and CDR2 FYNNEI come from the germline V gene. The CDR3 runs 16 residues. The CDR3 DNA follows: TGTGCCAGCTCAAATCCCGGGACTAGCGGGAGTGATGAGCAGTTCTTC. As protein: CASSNPGTSGSDEQFF.

The chain joins TRBV2 to TRBJ2-1; TRBD2 aligns across 9 bases. The CDR3 consists of 14 residues. Germline V gives CDR1 SNHLY, CDR2 FYNNEI. CDR3 in amino acids: CAIHGTSRNNEQFF. CDR3 nucleotide sequence: TGTGCAATACACGGGACTAGCAGAAACAATGAGCAGTTCTTC.

This clonotype showed up just a few times. The V and J genes are TRBV6-1 and TRBJ2-7, with D uncertain. V was clipped by 2 bases and J by 2 bases, with 16 bases between them. The CDR3 is 16 residues long. Germline CDR1 MNHNS, CDR2 SASEGT. The CDR3 region is CASSEFRFPPTYEQYF. CDR3 in DNA: TGTGCCAGCAGTGAATTTAGGTTCCCTCCTACCTACGAGCAGTACTTC.

The chain couples TRBV3-1 to TRBJ2-3; the D is unclear. The CDR3 has 13 amino acids. The ends were cut back, 0 bases at V and 8 bases at J, with 9 bases in the middle. Per the germline V gene, CDR1 is LGHDT and CDR2 is YNNKEL (reference sequence). As DNA, the CDR3 is TGTGCCAGCAGCCAAGATACAGCTAGTACGCAGTATTTT. It encodes CASSQDTASTQYF.

This clonotype was observed once. Its ends do not fully match the called genes, so a read error is possible. V and J are TRBV2 and TRBJ1-6; 8 positions agree with TRBD1. The CDR3 length is 15 residues. In germline, CDR1 is SNHLY, CDR2 FYNNEI. The CDR3 is CASSAGQGANSPPHF. DNA for the CDR3: TGTGCCAGCAGCGCAGGACAGGGTGCTAATTCACCCCCCCACTTT. Based on the CDR3 plus reference TRBV2 and TRBJ1-6, the full variable domain is EPEVTQTPSHQVTQMGQEVILRCVPISNHLYFYWYRQILGQKVEFLVSFYNNEISEKSEIFDDQFSVERPDGSNFTLKIRSTKLEDSAMYFCASSAGQGANSPPHFGNGTRLTVT.